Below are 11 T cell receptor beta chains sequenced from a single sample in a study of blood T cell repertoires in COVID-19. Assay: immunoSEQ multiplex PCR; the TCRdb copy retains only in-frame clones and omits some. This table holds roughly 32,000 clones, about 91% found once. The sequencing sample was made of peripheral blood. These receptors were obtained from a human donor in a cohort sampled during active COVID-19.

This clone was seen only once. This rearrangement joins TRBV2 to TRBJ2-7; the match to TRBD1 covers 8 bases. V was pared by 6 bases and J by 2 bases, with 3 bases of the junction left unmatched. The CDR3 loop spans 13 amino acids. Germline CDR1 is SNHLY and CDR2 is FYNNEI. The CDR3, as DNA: TGTGCCAGCAGACAGGGGGGAGCCTACGAGCAGTACTTC. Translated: CASRQGGAYEQYF. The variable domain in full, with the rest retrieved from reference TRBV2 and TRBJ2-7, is EPEVTQTPSHQVTQMGQEVILRCVPISNHLYFYWYRQILGQKVEFLVSFYNNEISEKSEIFDDQFSVERPDGSNFTLKIRSTKLEDSAMYFCASRQGGAYEQYFGPGTRLTVT.

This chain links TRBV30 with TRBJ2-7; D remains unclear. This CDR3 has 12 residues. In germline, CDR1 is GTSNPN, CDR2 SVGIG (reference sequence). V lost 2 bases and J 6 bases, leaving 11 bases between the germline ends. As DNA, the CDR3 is TGTGCCTGGAGTCTGTCCCCCCTCGAGCAGTACTTC. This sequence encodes CAWSLSPLEQYF.

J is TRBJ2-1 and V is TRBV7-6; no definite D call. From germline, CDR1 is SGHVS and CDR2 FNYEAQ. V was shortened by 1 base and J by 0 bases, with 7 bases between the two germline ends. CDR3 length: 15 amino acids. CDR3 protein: CASSLVESSYNEQFF. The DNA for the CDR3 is TGTGCCAGCAGCTTAGTAGAGAGCTCCTACAATGAGCAGTTCTTC.

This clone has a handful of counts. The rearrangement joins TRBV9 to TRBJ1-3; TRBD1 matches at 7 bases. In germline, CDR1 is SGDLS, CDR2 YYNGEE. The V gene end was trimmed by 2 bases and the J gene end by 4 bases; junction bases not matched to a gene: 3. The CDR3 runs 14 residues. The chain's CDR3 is CASSVTGRGNTIYF. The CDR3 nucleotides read TGTGCCAGCAGCGTGACAGGGAGAGGAAACACCATATATTTT.

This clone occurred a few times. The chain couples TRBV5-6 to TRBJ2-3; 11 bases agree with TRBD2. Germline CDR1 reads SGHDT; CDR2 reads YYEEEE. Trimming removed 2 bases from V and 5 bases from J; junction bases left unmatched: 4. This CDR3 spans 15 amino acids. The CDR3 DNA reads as TGTGCCAGCAGCTTTAGCGGGGGGGAATTAGATACGCAGTATTTT. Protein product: CASSFSGGELDTQYF.

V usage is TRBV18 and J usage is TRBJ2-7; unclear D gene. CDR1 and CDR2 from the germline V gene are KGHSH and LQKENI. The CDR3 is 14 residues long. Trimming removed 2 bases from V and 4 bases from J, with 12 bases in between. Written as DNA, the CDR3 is TGTGCCAGCTCACCAGGGCGCAGACAATACGAGCAGTACTTC. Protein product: CASSPGRRQYEQYF.

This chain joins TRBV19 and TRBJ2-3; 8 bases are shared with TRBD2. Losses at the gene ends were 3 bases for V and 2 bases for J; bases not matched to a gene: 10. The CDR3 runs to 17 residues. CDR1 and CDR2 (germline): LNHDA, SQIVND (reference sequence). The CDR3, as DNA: TGTGCCAGTAGTATTGGCGGGGGGCAGGGACACACAGATACGCAGTATTTT. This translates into CASSIGGGQGHTDTQYF.

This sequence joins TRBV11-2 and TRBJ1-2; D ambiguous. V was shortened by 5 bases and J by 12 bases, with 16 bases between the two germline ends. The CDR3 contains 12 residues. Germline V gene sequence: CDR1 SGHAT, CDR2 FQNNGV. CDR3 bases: TGTGCCAGCAGCGCCCCGCGGAGGGAAAACACCTTC. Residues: CASSAPRRENTF.

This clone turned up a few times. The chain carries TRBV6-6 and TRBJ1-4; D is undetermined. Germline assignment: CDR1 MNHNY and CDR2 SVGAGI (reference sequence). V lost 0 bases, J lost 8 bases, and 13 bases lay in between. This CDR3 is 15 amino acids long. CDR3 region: CASSYSFRAEEKLFF. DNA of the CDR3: TGTGCCAGCAGTTACTCATTCAGAGCGGAGGAAAAACTGTTTTTT.

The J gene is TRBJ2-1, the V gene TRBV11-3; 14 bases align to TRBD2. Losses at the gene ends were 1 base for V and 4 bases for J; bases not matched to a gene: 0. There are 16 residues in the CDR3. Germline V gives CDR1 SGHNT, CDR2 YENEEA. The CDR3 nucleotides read TGTGCCAGCAGCTTAGGGACTAGCGGGGGGTACAATGAGCAGTTCTTC. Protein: CASSLGTSGGYNEQFF. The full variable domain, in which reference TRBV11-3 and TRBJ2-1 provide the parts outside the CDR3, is EAGVVQSPRYKIIEKKQPVAFWCNPISGHNTLYWYLQNLGQGPELLIRYENEEAVDDSQLPKDRFSAERLKGVDSTLKIQPAELGDSAVYLCASSLGTSGGYNEQFFGPGTRLTVL.

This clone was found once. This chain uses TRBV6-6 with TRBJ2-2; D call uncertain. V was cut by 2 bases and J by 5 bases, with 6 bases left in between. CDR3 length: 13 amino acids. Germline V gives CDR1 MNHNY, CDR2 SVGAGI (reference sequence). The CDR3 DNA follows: TGTGCCAGCAGTTACGTCATGACCGGGGAGCTGTTTTTT. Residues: CASSYVMTGELFF.